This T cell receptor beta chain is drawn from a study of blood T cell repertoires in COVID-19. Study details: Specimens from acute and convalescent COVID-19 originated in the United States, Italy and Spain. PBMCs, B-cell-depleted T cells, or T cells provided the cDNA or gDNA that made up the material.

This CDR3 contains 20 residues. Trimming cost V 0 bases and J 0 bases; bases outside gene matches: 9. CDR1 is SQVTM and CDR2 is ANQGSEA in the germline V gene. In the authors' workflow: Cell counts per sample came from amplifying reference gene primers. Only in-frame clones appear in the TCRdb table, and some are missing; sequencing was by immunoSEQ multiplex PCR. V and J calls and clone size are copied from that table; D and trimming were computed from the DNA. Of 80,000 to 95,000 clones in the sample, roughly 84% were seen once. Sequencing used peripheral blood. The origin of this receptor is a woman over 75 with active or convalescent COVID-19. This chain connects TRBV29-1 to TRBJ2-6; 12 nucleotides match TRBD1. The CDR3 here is CSVEDRDRGPHLSGANVLTF. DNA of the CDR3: TGCAGCGTTGAAGATCGGGACAGGGGGCCCCACCTCTCTGGGGCCAACGTCCTGACTTTC.